The next 8 T cell receptor beta chains were all read from a single sample in a study of T-cell reconstitution after alpha-beta-depleted transplantation in children. Unique molecular identifiers were incorporated into the prepared TCRbeta library. MiXCR was run by TCRdb on the PCR reads, yielding one entry per CDR3 protein. The data contain approximately 400,000 distinct CDR3 sequences, roughly a tenth of them singletons. The input for sequencing was PBMCs from the stem cell graft donor, taken from the stem cell graft. These receptor sequences come from a human donor who donated a stem cell graft to a child with acute myeloid leukemia.

V and J are TRBV6-5 and TRBJ1-5; TRBD1 matches 9 bases. The CDR3 runs 16 residues. Germline loops: CDR1 MNHEY, CDR2 SVGAGI. The V and J ends lost 6 bases and 4 bases, in that order; junction bases with no gene match: 10. The CDR3 reads CASRLLTGGENQPQHF. The CDR3 bases are TGTGCCAGCAGACTACTCACAGGGGGCGAAAATCAGCCCCAGCATTTT.

The V gene is TRBV7-2, the J gene TRBJ2-3, with unresolved D. This CDR3 comprises 14 residues. Germline V gene sequence: CDR1 SGHTA, CDR2 FQGNSA. Deletions cut 7 bases from V and 2 bases from J, with 13 bases between. The CDR3 DNA follows: TGTGCCAGCACCCATCCTCCCCTCACAGATACGCAGTATTTT. Translation: CASTHPPLTDTQYF.

This clonotype was counted only a few times. V usage is TRBV5-1 and J usage is TRBJ1-5; maybe TRBD1 (6 bases). Germline CDR1 reads SGHRS; CDR2 reads YFSETQ. Trimming left V 0 bases short and J 9 bases short, with 16 bases between. The CDR3 is made up of 15 amino acids. The CDR3, as DNA: TGCGCCAGCAGCTTGGAAGGGGGTCCTGGCTTGCCCCAGCATTTT. Its translation: CASSLEGGPGLPQHF.

Comments on this clonotype: This may come from a read error, since a much larger clone is one base off. V gene TRBV11-2 combines with J gene TRBJ2-3, with 8 bases fitting TRBD1. CDR1 and CDR2 (germline): SGHAT, FQNNGV. This CDR3 is built from 15 residues. The CDR3 protein is CASSPGQAGTDTRYF. CDR3 coding DNA: TGTGCCAGCAGTCCGGGACAGGCCGGCACAGATACGCGGTATTTT.

This clonotype has a count of ten or more. The chain recombines TRBV20-1 with TRBJ2-5; D is possibly TRBD2 (5 bases). The V gene lost 3 bases and the J gene lost 2 bases, with 13 bases spanning the gap. CDR3 size: 14 residues. Germline V gives CDR1 DFQATT, CDR2 SNEGSKA (reference sequence). CDR3 sequence (DNA): TGCAGTGCTAGCCCCCTAGCTGGGCAAGAGACCCAGTACTTC. Its translation is CSASPLAGQETQYF.

This sequence joins TRBV7-3 and TRBJ2-2; weak D call: TRBD2 (7 bases). The CDR3 length is 15 residues. The germline gives CDR1 SGHTA, CDR2 FQGTGA. Deletions cut 5 bases from V and 0 bases from J, with 10 bases between. In nucleotides, the CDR3 is TGTGCCAGCAGCGGGGGGGCCCCGAACACCGGGGAGCTGTTTTTT. This sequence encodes CASSGGAPNTGELFF.

This clonotype was observed a few times. The chain has TRBV10-3 and TRBJ2-1; possibly TRBD2 for D (7 bases). Germline V CDR1 and CDR2: ENHRY, SYGVKD. Trimming stripped 3 bases from V and 4 bases from J, with 13 bases between. This CDR3 region has 15 residues. CDR3 sequence: CAISDRGAGYNEQFF. In DNA, the CDR3 is TGTGCCATCAGTGACCGGGGGGCTGGGTACAATGAGCAGTTCTTC.

Notes on this clonotype: A read error may produce the germline difference seen at one junction end. The V and J genes are TRBV7-7 and TRBJ2-3, with 10 bases lining up with TRBD2. Germline assignment: CDR1 SSHAT and CDR2 FNYEAQ (reference sequence). The CDR3 is made up of 16 amino acids. The CDR3 region has the DNA TGTGCTAGCAGCTTGGGACTAGCGAGTGGGGGAGATACGCAGTATTTT. This gives the protein CASSLGLASGGDTQYF.